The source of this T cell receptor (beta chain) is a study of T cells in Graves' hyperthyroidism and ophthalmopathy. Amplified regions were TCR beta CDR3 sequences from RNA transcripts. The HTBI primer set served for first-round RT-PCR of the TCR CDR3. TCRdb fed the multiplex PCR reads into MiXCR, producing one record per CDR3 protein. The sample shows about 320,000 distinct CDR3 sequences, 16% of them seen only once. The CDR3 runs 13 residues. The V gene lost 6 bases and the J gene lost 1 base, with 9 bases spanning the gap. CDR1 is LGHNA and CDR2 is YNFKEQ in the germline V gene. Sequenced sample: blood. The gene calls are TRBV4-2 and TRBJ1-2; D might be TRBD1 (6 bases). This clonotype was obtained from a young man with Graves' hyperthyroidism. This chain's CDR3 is CASRQGINYGYTF. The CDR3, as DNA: TGTGCCAGCAGACAGGGAATTAACTATGGCTACACCTTC.